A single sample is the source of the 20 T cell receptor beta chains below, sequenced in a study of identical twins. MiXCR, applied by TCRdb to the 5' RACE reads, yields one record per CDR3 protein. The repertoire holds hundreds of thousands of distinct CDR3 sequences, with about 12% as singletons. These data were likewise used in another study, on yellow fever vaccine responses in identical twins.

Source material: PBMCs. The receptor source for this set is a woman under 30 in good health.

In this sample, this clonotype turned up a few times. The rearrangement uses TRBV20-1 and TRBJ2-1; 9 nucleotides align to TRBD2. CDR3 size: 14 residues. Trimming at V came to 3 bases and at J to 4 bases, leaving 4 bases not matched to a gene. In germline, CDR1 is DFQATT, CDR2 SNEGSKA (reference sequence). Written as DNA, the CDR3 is TGCAGTGCTAGGCCGACTAGCGGATACAATGAGCAGTTCTTC. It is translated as CSARPTSGYNEQFF.

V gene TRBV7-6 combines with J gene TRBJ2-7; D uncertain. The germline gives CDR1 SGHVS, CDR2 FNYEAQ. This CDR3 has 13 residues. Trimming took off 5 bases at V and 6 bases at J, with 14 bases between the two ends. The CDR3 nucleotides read TGTGCCAGCAGCCCGAGGCTAGAGAGCGAGCAGTACTTC. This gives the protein CASSPRLESEQYF.

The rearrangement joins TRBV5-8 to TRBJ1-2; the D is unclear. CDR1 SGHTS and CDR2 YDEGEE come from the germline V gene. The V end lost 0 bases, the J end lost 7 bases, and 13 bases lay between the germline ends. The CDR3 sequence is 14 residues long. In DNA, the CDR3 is TGTGCCAGCAGCTTGGTTTTAGTTCCGGCTGGCTACACCTTC. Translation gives CASSLVLVPAGYTF. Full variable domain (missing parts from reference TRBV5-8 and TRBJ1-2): EAGVTQSPTHLIKTRGQQATLRCSPISGHTSVYWYQQALGLGLQFLLWYDEGEERNRGNFPPRFSGRQFPNYSSELNVNALELEDSALYLCASSLVLVPAGYTFGSGTRLTVV.

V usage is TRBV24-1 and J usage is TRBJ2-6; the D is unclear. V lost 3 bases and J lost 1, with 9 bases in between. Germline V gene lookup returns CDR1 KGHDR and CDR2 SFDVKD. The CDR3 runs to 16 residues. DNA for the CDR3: TGTGCCACCAGTGATGCATACGAGTCTGGGGCCAACGTCCTGACTTTC. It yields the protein CATSDAYESGANVLTF.

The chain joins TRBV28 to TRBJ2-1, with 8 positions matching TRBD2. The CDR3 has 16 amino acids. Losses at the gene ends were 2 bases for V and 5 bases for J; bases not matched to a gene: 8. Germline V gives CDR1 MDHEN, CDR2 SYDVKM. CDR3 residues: CASSLMVAGSHNEQFF. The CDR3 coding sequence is TGTGCCAGCAGTTTAATGGTAGCGGGAAGTCACAATGAGCAGTTCTTC. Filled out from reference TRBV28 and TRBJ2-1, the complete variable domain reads DVKVTQSSRYLVKRTGEKVFLECVQDMDHENMFWYRQDPGLGLRLIYFSYDVKMKEKGDIPEGYSVSREKKERFSLILESASTNQTSMYLCASSLMVAGSHNEQFFGPGTRLTVL.

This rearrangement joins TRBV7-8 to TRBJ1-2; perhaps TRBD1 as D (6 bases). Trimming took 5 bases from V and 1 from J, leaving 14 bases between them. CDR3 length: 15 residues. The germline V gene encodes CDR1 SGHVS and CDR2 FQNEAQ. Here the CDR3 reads CASSLGQQINYGYTF. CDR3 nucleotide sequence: TGTGCCAGCAGCCTTGGACAGCAGATTAACTATGGCTACACCTTC. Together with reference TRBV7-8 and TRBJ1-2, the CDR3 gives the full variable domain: GAGVSQSPRYKVAKRGQDVALRCDPISGHVSLFWYQQALGQGPEFLTYFQNEAQLDKSGLPSDRFFAERPEGSVSTLKIQRTQQEDSAVYLCASSLGQQINYGYTFGSGTRLTVV.

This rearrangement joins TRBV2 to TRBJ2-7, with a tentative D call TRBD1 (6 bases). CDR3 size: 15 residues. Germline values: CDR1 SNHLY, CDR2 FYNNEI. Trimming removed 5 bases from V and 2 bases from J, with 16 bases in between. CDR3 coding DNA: TGTGCCAGCAGTCACCCCGGGACACCGACCTACGAGCAGTACGTC. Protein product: CASSHPGTPTYEQYV.

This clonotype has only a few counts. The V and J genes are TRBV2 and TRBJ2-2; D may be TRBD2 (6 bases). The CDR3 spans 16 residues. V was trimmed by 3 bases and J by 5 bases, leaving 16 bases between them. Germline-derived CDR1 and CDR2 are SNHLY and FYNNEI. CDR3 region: CASSERRGPATGELFF. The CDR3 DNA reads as TGTGCCAGCAGTGAGCGGCGGGGCCCGGCAACCGGGGAGCTGTTTTTT.

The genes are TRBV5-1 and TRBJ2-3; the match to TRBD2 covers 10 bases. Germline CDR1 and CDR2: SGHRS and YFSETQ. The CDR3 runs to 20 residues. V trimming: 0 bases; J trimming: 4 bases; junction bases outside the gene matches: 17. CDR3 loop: CASSLAVVSGRTGSADTQYF. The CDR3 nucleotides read TGCGCCAGCAGCTTGGCCGTGGTTAGCGGGAGGACGGGATCCGCAGATACGCAGTATTTT.

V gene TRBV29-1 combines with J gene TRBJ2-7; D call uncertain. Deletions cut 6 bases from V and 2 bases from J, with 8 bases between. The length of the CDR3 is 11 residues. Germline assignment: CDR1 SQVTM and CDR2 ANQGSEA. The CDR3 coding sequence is TGCAGCGTGGTCTATACCTACGAGCAGTACTTC. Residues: CSVVYTYEQYF.

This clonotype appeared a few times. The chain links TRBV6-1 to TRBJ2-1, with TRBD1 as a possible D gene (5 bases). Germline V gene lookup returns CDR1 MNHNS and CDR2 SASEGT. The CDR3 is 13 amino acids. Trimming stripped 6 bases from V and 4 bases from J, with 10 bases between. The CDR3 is CASRPRQYNEQFF. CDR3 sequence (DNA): TGTGCCAGCAGACCCCGACAGTACAATGAGCAGTTCTTC.

CDR3 DNA sequence: TGTGCCAGCATAGACTTCCCGAACACCGGGGAGCTGTTTTTT. As protein: CASIDFPNTGELFF. The J gene is TRBJ2-2, the V gene TRBV28; D is uncertain. Trimming pared 7 bases from V and 0 bases from J, leaving 9 bases between. The CDR3 sequence is 14 residues long. CDR1 is MDHEN and CDR2 is SYDVKM in the germline V gene.

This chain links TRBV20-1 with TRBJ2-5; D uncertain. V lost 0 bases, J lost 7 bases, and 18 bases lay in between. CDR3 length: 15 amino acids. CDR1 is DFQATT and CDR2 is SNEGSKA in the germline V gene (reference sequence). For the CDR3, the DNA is TGCAGTGCTAGAGATAAAGGAAACGGAAGAGGGACCCAGTACTTC. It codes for CSARDKGNGRGTQYF.

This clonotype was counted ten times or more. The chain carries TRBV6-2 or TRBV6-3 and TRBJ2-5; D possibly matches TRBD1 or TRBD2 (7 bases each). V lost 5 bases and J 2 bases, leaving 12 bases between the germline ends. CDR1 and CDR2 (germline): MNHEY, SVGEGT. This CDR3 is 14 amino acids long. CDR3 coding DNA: TGTGCCAGCAGTCAGGGGGGGCCGCAAGAGACCCAGTACTTC. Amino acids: CASSQGGPQETQYF.

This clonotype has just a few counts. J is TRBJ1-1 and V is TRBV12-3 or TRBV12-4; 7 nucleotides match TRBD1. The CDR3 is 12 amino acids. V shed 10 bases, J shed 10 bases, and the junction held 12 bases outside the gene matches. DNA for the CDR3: TGTGCCATCACAGGGGAGGGAGTTGTAGCTTTCTTT. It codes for CAITGEGVVAFF.

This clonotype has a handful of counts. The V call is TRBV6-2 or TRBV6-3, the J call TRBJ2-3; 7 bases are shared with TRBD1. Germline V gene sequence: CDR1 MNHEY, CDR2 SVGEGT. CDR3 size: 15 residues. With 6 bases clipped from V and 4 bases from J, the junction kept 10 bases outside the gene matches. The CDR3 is CASSRTGVSADTQYF. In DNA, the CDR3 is TGTGCCAGCAGCCGCACAGGGGTTAGTGCAGATACGCAGTATTTT.

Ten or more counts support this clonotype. CDR3: CATGPTSGGTINNEQFF. In DNA, the CDR3 is TGTGCCACGGGCCCGACTAGCGGGGGGACTATCAACAATGAGCAGTTCTTC. This rearrangement joins TRBV12-3 or TRBV12-4 to TRBJ2-1; 13 bases agree with TRBD2. The V gene end was trimmed by 10 bases and the J gene end by 5 bases; junction bases not matched to a gene: 14. This CDR3 is built from 17 residues.

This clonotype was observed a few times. The CDR3 loop is CASSQGTSGGNQETQYF. The CDR3 bases are TGTGCCAGCAGCCAAGGGACTAGCGGGGGAAACCAAGAGACCCAGTACTTC. The chain is built from TRBV3-1 and TRBJ2-5, with TRBD2 identical over 13 bases. CDR1 is LGHDT and CDR2 is YNNKEL in the germline V gene (reference sequence). The CDR3 runs 17 residues. After removal of 1 base from V and 0 bases from J, the junction contained 2 bases not matched to a gene.

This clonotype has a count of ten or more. The CDR3 nucleotides read TGCGCCAGCAGTTTGTACGCTACAGATACGCAGTATTTT. It specifies CASSLYATDTQYF. The rearrangement joins TRBV5-1 to TRBJ2-3; no clear D gene. The CDR3 totals 13 residues. Germline CDR1 is SGHRS and CDR2 is YFSETQ. The ends were cut back, 5 bases at V and 3 bases at J, with 10 bases in the middle.

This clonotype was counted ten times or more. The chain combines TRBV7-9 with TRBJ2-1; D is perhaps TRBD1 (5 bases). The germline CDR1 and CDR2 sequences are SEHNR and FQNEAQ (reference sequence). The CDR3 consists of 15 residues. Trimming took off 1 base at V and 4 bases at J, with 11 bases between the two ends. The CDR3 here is CASSLVGASYNEQFF. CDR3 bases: TGTGCCAGCAGCTTAGTAGGGGCCTCTTACAATGAGCAGTTCTTC.